What follows are 8 T cell receptor beta chains derived from one specimen sequenced in a study of T cells in Graves' hyperthyroidism and ophthalmopathy. The CDR3 regions of TCR beta were amplified from RNA transcripts. When the TCR CDR3 underwent first-round RT-PCR, the HTBI primer set was used. Each CDR3 protein is one row after TCRdb ran MiXCR on the multiplex PCR reads. The sample holds approximately 620,000 distinct CDR3 sequences, roughly 16% seen once. The material sequenced was blood. The receptors here all came from a woman between 40 and 55 years old with Graves' ophthalmopathy.

This clonotype was picked up many times. The V gene is TRBV2, the J gene TRBJ2-1; 7 bases match TRBD2. The germline CDR1 and CDR2 sequences are SNHLY and FYNNEI. CDR3 length: 14 amino acids. Unmatched junction bases numbered 10, after V lost 8 bases and J lost 6 bases. The CDR3 loop reads CASRSAGVVNEQFF. The CDR3 coding sequence is TGTGCCAGCCGGTCGGCGGGAGTTGTCAATGAGCAGTTCTTC.

There are many counts of this clonotype. The chain uses TRBV5-1 and TRBJ2-3, with 8 bases fitting TRBD2. Germline V gene lookup returns CDR1 SGHRS and CDR2 YFSETQ. Losses at the gene ends were 4 bases for V and 6 bases for J; bases not matched to a gene: 10. CDR3 length: 15 amino acids. CDR3 coding DNA: TGCGCCAGCAGCCCCGGGGGGGCCCCAAGGGATACGCAGTATTTT. Translation gives CASSPGGAPRDTQYF.

Details on this clonotype: A single base separates this from a much larger clone, so it may be a read error. The chain combines TRBV7-3 with TRBJ2-3; 7 nucleotides line up with TRBD1. Germline CDR1 reads SGHTA; CDR2 reads FQGTGA. This CDR3 is 14 amino acids long. The CDR3 sequence is CASSVRQGTDMQYF. The CDR3 DNA sequence: TGTGCCAGCAGCGTACGACAGGGCACAGATATGCAGTATTTT.

This clonotype appeared many times. V gene TRBV7-9 combines with J gene TRBJ1-1; perhaps TRBD1 as D (6 bases). CDR1 and CDR2 (germline): SEHNR, FQNEAQ (reference sequence). Trimming removed 7 bases at V and 6 bases at J, with 21 bases between. This CDR3 has 15 amino acids. The CDR3 spells CASKIIGGTGAEAFF. As DNA, the CDR3 is TGTGCCAGCAAAATAATTGGGGGCACGGGGGCTGAAGCTTTCTTT.

J is TRBJ2-1 and V is TRBV12-3 or TRBV12-4, with 8 bases matching TRBD1. The CDR3 sequence is 12 residues long. V was pared by 10 bases and J by 4 bases, with 3 bases of the junction left unmatched. CDR3 region: CATRQGYNEQFF. Written as DNA, the CDR3 is TGTGCCACTAGACAGGGGTACAATGAGCAGTTCTTC.

The chain joins TRBV7-3 to TRBJ2-1, with TRBD2 matching 8 bases. The ends lost 5 bases at V and 3 bases at J; junction bases unmatched: 6. Germline-derived CDR1 and CDR2 are SGHTA and FQGTGA. CDR3 size: 15 residues. The CDR3 bases are TGTGCCAGCAGCCAGGTAGCGGGGAACTACAATGAGCAGTTCTTC. Amino acids: CASSQVAGNYNEQFF.

The chain joins TRBV10-2 to TRBJ2-3; 10 bases line up with TRBD2. The CDR3 spans 14 residues. The V gene end was trimmed by 6 bases and the J gene end by 4 bases; junction bases not matched to a gene: 4. The germline gives CDR1 WSHSY, CDR2 SAAADI. The CDR3 DNA follows: TGCGCCAGCAGGGCTAGCGGGAGCGCAGATACGCAGTATTTT. Encoded protein: CASRASGSADTQYF.

There are many counts of this clonotype. For the CDR3, the DNA is TGTGCCAGCAGATCCTTGGGACTAGCATCCTACGAGCAGTACTTC. Its translation: CASRSLGLASYEQYF. This chain joins TRBV28 and TRBJ2-7, with 9 bases aligning to TRBD2. V gave up 6 bases and J gave up 1 base; unmatched junction bases: 7. The CDR3 is 15 residues long. Germline V gene lookup returns CDR1 MDHEN and CDR2 SYDVKM.